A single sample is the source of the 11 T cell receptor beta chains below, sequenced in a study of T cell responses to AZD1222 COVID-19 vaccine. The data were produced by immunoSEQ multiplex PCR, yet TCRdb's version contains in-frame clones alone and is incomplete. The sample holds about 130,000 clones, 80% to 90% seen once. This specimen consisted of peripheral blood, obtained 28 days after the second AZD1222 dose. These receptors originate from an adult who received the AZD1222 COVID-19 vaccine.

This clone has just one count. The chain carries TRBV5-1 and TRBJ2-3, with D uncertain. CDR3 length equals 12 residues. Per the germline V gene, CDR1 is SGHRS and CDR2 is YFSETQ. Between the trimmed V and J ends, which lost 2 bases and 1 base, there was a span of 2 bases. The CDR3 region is CASSFGTDTQYF. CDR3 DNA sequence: TGCGCCAGCAGCTTCGGCACAGATACGCAGTATTTT.

DNA for the CDR3: TGTGCTAGTGGTTTGACCTTAACAGATACGCAGTATTTT. It encodes CASGLTLTDTQYF. The chain links TRBV12-5 to TRBJ2-3, with D uncertain. V lost 2 bases to trimming and J lost 3 bases, with 6 bases between them. The V gene's germline CDR1 is LGHNT and CDR2 FRNRAP. The CDR3 is 13 amino acids.

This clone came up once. The CDR3 is CASSLSSGNTIYF. The CDR3 DNA reads TGTGCCAGCAGTCTTAGCTCTGGAAACACCATATATTTT. The V gene is TRBV7-2, the J gene TRBJ1-3; D is unclear. Germline V gene lookup returns CDR1 SGHTA and CDR2 FQGNSA. The V end lost 6 bases, the J end lost 0 bases, and 6 bases lay between the germline ends. The CDR3 has 13 amino acids. Drawing the rest from reference TRBV7-2 and TRBJ1-3, the complete variable domain is GAGVSQSPSNKVTEKGKDVELRCDPISGHTALYWYRQSLGQGLEFLIYFQGNSAPDKSGLPSDRFSAERTGGSVSTLTIQRTQQEDSAVYLCASSLSSGNTIYFGEGSWLTVV.

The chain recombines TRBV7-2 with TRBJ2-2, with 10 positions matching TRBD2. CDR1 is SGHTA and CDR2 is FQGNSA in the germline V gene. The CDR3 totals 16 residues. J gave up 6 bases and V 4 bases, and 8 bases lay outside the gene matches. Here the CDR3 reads CASSSGLASGPGELFF. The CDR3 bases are TGTGCCAGCAGCTCGGGACTAGCGAGTGGCCCCGGGGAGCTGTTTTTT.

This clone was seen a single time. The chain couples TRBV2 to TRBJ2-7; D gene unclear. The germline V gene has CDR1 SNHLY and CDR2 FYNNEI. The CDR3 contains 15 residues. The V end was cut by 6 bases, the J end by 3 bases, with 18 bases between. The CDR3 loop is CASSAEGFSHYEQYF. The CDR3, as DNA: TGTGCCAGCAGCGCGGAAGGGTTTTCTCACTACGAGCAGTACTTC.

CDR3 DNA sequence: TGTGCCAGCTCGCAGGGGGCGGGGAACACTGAAGCTTTCTTT. Translating it yields CASSQGAGNTEAFF. The V gene is TRBV18, the J gene TRBJ1-1; TRBD1 matches 8 bases. The CDR3 sequence is 14 residues long. Germline V gene lookup returns CDR1 KGHSH and CDR2 LQKENI. V lost 6 bases and J lost 1; bases outside the gene matches: 4.

CDR3 coding DNA: TGTGCCACCAGCAGAGATTGGGACAGTCCTACTGTGCAGTACTTC. Protein product: CATSRDWDSPTVQYF. The chain uses TRBV15 and TRBJ2-7; 7 bases map to TRBD1. This CDR3 comprises 15 residues. Germline V CDR1 and CDR2: LNHNV, YYDKDF (reference sequence). The ends lost 0 bases at V and 9 bases at J; junction bases unmatched: 11.

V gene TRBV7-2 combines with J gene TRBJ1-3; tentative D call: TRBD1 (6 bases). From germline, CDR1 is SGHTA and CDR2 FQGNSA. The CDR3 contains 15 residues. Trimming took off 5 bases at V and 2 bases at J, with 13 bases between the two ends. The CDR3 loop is CASSTYTGTGNTIYF. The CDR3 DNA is TGTGCCAGCAGCACATATACAGGGACTGGAAACACCATATATTTT.

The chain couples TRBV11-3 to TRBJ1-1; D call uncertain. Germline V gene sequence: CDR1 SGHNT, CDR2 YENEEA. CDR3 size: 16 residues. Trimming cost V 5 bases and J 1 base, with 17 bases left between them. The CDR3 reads CASSPRPPLENTEAFF. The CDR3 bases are TGTGCCAGCAGCCCCCGACCCCCACTGGAGAACACTGAAGCTTTCTTT.

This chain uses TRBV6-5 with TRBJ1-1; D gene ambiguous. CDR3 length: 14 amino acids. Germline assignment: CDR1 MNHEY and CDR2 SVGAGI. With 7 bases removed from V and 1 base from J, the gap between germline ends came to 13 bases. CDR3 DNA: TGTGCCAGCACCAGCACCGACGGGAACACTGAAGCTTTCTTT. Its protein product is CASTSTDGNTEAFF.

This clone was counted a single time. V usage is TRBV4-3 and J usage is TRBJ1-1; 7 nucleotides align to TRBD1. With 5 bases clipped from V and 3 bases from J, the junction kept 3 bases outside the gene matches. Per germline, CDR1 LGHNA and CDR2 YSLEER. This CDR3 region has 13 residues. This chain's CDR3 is CASSVQGDTEAFF. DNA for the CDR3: TGCGCCAGCAGCGTCCAGGGGGACACTGAAGCTTTCTTT.